This TCR beta chain came from a study of blood T cells in healthy people across ages. Across the whole study: With template switching, about one barcoded beta molecule was captured per two T cells.

The second PCR ran roughly 7 to 12 cycles with a sample-barcoded 5' primer and J-beta primers. All cDNA molecules were each tagged by a template-switch adaptor with 12 random nucleotides. One entry per CDR3 protein results from TCRdb running MiXCR on the 5' RACE reads. The table shows 660,000 or so distinct CDR3 sequences, with approximately 59% occurring only once. There were healthy Caucasian individuals from Russia, aged about 6 to 90, serving as donors. Germline V lookup: CDR1 WSHSY, CDR2 SAAADI. This CDR3 region has 15 residues. The V end lost 3 bases, the J end lost 4 bases, and 13 bases lay between the germline ends.

This receptor was identified in a man in his sixties in good health. Sequencing was performed on blood. This chain uses TRBV10-2 with TRBJ2-1; no clear D. The CDR3 protein is CASSEETLRYNEQFF. Written as DNA, the CDR3 is TGCGCCAGCAGTGAAGAGACACTTCGATACAATGAGCAGTTCTTC.